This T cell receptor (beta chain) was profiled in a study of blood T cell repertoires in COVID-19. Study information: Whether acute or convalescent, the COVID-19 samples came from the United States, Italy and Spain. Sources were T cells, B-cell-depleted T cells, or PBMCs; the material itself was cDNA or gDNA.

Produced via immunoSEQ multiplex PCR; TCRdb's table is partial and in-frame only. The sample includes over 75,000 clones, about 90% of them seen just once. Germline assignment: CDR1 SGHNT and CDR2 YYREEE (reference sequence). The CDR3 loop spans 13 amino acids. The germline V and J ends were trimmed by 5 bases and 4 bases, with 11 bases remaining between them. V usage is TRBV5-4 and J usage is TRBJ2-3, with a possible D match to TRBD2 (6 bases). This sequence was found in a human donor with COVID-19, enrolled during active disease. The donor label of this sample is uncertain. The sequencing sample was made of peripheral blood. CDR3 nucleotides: TGTGCCAGCAGTGTGAAGCGGGCAGATACGCAGTATTTT. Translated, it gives CASSVKRADTQYF. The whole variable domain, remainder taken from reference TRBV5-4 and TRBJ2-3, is ETGVTQSPTHLIKTRGQQVTLRCSSQSGHNTVSWYQQALGQGPQFIFQYYREEENGRGNFPPRFSGLQFPNYSSELNVNALELDDSALYLCASSVKRADTQYFGPGTRLTVL.